The 7 T cell receptor beta chains in this list originate from one sample, sequenced in a study of CD8+CD57+ T cells in acquired aplastic anemia. Sequencing was done on patients that had shown CD8+CD57+ cell expansion by flow cytometry. It was genomic DNA that served as the template for profiling TCR beta VDJ and CDR3. Using its own MiXCR run on the reads, TCRdb lists one record per CDR3 protein. The sample holds 160,000 or so distinct CDR3 sequences; roughly 43% are singletons and the top ten take approximately 3%. The source material was sorted CD4+, CD8+, or CD8+CD57+ T cells (not recorded which) from PBMCs. The source of these receptors is a human donor with aplastic anemia.

The J gene is TRBJ1-2, the V gene TRBV29-1; no reliable D call. Per germline, CDR1 SQVTM and CDR2 ANQGSEA. The length of the CDR3 is 13 residues. The ends were cut back, 2 bases at V and 5 bases at J, with 12 bases in the middle. In nucleotides, the CDR3 is TGCAGCGTTGAATCGGAGGGCGGGTATGGCTACACCTTC. Translated, it gives CSVESEGGYGYTF.

The genes are TRBV2 and TRBJ1-2; no firm D call. CDR3 length: 13 amino acids. Germline V CDR1 and CDR2: SNHLY, FYNNEI. With 1 base removed from V and 12 bases from J, the gap between germline ends came to 15 bases. This CDR3 is CASSEEGISGNTF. The DNA for the CDR3 is TGTGCCAGCAGTGAAGAGGGAATCTCTGGAAACACCTTC.

Concerning this clonotype itself: A much larger clone differs from this one at a single base, so this may be a read error. This rearrangement joins TRBV20-1 to TRBJ1-3, with TRBD1 matching over 7 bases. The CDR3 has 13 residues. After removal of 7 bases from V and 8 bases from J, the junction contained 11 bases not matched to a gene. CDR1 is DFQATT, CDR2 SNEGSKA, per germline (reference sequence). CDR3 nucleotides: TGCAGTGTCTCCAGGGGGAGCGGAGACACCATATATTTT. The encoded protein is CSVSRGSGDTIYF.

The chain couples TRBV10-3 to TRBJ1-6; TRBD1 matches at 10 bases. J lost 9 bases, V lost 2 bases, and 1 base had no gene match. Germline V gene data show CDR1 as ENHRY and CDR2 as SYGVKD. The CDR3 consists of 14 residues. CDR3 nucleotide sequence: TGTGCCATCAGTGAGGACAGGGGGCTTTCACCCCTCCACTTT. Its translation: CAISEDRGLSPLHF.

The CDR3 DNA sequence: TGTGCCATCCAGAGGACAGGGAAAGACACTGAAGCTTTCTTT. Its translation is CAIQRTGKDTEAFF. The genes are TRBV10-3 and TRBJ1-1; 8 positions agree with TRBD1. This CDR3 contains 14 residues. The germline CDR1 and CDR2 sequences are ENHRY and SYGVKD. Trimming cost V 8 bases and J 3 bases; bases outside gene matches: 8.

The CDR3 DNA reads TGTGCCAGTAGTATGGGACAGCCCTACGAGCAGTACTTC. It encodes CASSMGQPYEQYF. The chain carries TRBV19 and TRBJ2-7, with TRBD1 matching over 7 bases. V trimming: 3 bases; J trimming: 2 bases; junction bases outside the gene matches: 1. Germline V gene lookup returns CDR1 LNHDA and CDR2 SQIVND (reference sequence). The CDR3 length is 13 residues.

This clonotype was seen a single time. The chain couples TRBV2 to TRBJ1-4; no clear D gene. Per the germline V gene, CDR1 is SNHLY and CDR2 is FYNNEI. The CDR3 consists of 14 residues. Trimming removed 5 bases at V and 5 bases at J, with 12 bases between. The CDR3 protein is CASSNSNLNEKLFF. The CDR3 DNA is TGTGCCAGCAGTAACAGCAACTTAAATGAAAAACTGTTTTTT.